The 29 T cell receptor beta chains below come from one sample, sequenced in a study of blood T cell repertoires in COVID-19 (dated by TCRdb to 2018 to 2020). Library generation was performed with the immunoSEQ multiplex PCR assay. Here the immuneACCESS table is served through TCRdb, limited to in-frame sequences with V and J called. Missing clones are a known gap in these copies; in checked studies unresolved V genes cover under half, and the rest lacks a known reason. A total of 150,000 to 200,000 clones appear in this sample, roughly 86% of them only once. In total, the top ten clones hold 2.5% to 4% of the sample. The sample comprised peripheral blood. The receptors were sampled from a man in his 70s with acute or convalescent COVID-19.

CDR3 sequence: CASSYPRGWGPPLHF. CDR3 bases: TGTGCCAGCAGTTACCCCAGGGGCTGGGGTCCACCCCTCCACTTT. The chain recombines TRBV6-2 or TRBV6-3 with TRBJ1-6; TRBD1 might be the D (6 bases). The germline V gene encodes CDR1 MNHEY and CDR2 SVGEGT. The CDR3 extends over 15 amino acids. Trimming took off 2 bases at V and 11 bases at J, with 16 bases between the two ends.

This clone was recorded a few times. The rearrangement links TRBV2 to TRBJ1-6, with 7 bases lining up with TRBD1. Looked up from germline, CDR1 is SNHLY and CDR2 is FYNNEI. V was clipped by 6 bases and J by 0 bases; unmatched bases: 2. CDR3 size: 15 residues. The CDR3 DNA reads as TGTGCCAGCAGCCGACAGGGCTCCTATAATTCACCCCTCCACTTT. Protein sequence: CASSRQGSYNSPLHF.

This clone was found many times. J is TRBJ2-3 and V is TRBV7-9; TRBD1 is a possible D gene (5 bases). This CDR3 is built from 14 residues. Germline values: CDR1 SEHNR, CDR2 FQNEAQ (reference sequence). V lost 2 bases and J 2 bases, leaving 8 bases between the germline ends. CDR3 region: CASSLTGTTDTQYF. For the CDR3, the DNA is TGTGCCAGCAGCTTAACAGGCACCACAGATACGCAGTATTTT.

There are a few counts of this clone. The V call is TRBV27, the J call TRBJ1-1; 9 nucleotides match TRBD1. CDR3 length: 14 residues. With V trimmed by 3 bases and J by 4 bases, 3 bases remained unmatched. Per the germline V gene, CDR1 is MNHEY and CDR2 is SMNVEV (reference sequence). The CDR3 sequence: CASSLLDRGTEAFF. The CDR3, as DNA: TGTGCCAGCAGTTTGTTGGACAGGGGCACTGAAGCTTTCTTT.

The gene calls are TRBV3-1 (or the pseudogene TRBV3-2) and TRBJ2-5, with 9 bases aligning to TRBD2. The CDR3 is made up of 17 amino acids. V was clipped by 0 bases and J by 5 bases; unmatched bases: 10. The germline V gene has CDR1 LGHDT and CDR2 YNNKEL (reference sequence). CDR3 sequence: CASSQDPSGMGWETQYF. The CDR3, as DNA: TGTGCCAGCAGCCAAGATCCTAGCGGGATGGGCTGGGAGACCCAGTACTTC.

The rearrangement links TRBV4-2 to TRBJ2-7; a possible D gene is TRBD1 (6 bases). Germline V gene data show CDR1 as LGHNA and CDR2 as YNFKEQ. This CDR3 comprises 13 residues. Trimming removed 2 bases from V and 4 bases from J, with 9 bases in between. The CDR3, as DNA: TGTGCCAGCAGCCAACAGGGGACGTACGAGCAGTACTTC. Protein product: CASSQQGTYEQYF.

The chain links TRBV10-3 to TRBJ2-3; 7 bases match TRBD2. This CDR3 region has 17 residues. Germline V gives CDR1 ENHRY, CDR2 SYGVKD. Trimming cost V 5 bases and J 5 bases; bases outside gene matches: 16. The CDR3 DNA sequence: TGTGCCATCAGTCCCCTGGGGGGGGGTGTAATTCAAGATACGCAGTATTTT. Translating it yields CAISPLGGGVIQDTQYF.

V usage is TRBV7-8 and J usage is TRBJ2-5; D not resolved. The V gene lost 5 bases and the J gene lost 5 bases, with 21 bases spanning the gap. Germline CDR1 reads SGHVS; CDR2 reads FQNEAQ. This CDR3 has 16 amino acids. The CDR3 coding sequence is TGTGCCAGCAGCCCCCCGGGTTTTAAACTTGGCGAGACCCAGTACTTC. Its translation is CASSPPGFKLGETQYF.

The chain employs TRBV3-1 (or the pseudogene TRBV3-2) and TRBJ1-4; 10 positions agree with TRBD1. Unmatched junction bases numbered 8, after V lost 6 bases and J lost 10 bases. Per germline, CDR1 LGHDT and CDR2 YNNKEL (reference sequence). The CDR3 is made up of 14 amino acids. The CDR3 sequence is CASSSGTGEGKLFF. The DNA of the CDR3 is TGTGCCAGCAGTTCCGGGACAGGGGAGGGAAAACTGTTTTTT.

CDR3 DNA sequence: TGCAGCGCTCTGGGGGGCTATGGCTACACCTTC. Amino acid sequence: CSALGGYGYTF. This chain joins TRBV29-1 and TRBJ1-2; a weak D match, TRBD1 (5 bases). The CDR3 totals 11 residues. CDR1 SQVTM and CDR2 ANQGSEA come from the germline V gene. Trimming shortened V by 7 bases and J by 4 bases, and 10 bases separated the two germline ends.

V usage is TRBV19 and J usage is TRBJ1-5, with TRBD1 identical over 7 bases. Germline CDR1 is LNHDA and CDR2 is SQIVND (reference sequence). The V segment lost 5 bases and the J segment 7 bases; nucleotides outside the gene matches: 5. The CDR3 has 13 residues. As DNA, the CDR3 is TGTGCCAGTAGTCGACAGGGAGGCCAGCCCCAGCATTTT. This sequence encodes CASSRQGGQPQHF.

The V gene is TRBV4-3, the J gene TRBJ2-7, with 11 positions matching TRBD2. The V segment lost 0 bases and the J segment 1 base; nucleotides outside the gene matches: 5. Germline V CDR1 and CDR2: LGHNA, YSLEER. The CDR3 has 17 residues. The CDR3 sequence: CASSQDRASGGSYEQYF. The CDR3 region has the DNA TGCGCCAGCAGCCAAGATCGTGCTAGCGGGGGGTCCTACGAGCAGTACTTC.

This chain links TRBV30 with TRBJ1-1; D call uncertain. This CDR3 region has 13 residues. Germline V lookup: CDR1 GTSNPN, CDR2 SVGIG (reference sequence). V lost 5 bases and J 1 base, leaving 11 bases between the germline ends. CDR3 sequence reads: CAWGQTENTEAFF. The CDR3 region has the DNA TGTGCCTGGGGCCAAACAGAGAACACTGAAGCTTTCTTT.

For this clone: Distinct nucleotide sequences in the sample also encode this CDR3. The CDR3 DNA sequence: TGTGCCAGCTCACGGGACAGACAAGAGACCCAGTACTTC. This encodes CASSRDRQETQYF. The J gene is TRBJ2-5, the V gene TRBV18; TRBD1 matches at 7 bases. The ends lost 4 bases at V and 2 bases at J; junction bases unmatched: 1. Germline CDR1 is KGHSH and CDR2 is LQKENI. The CDR3 spans 13 residues.

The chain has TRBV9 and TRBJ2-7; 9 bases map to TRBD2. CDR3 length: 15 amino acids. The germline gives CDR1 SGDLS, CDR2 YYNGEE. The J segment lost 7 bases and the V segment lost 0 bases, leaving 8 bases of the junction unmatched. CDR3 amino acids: CASSVDAGGFREQYF. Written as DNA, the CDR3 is TGTGCCAGCAGCGTAGATGCGGGAGGGTTTCGTGAGCAGTACTTC.

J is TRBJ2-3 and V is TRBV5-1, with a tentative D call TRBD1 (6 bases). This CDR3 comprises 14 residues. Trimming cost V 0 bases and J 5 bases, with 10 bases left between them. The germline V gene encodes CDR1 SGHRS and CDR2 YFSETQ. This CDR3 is CASSLDTGIDTQYF. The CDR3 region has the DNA TGCGCCAGCAGCTTGGACACAGGGATAGATACGCAGTATTTT. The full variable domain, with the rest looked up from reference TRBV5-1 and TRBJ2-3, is KAGVTQTPRYLIKTRGQQVTLSCSPISGHRSVSWYQQTPGQGLQFLFEYFSETQRNKGNFPGRFSGRQFSNSRSEMNVSTLELGDSALYLCASSLDTGIDTQYFGPGTRLTVL.

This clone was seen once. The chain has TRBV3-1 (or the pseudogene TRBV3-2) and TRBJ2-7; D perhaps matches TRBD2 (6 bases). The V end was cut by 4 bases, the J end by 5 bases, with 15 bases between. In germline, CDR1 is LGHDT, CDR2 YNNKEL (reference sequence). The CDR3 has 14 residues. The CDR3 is CASSLLAVRHEQYF. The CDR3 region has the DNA TGTGCCAGCAGCCTTTTAGCGGTACGGCACGAGCAGTACTTC.

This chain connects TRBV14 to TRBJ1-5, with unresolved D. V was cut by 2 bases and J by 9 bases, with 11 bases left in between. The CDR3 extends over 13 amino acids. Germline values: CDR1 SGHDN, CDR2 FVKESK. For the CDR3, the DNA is TGTGCCAGCAGCCAAACCCTCCCAGGGCCCCAGCATTTT. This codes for CASSQTLPGPQHF.

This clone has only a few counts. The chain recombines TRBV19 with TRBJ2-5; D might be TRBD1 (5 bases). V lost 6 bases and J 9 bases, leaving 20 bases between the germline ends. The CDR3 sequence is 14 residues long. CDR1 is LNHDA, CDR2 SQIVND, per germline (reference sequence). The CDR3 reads CASSRQRRDWAQYF. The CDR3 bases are TGTGCCAGTAGCAGACAGAGAAGAGATTGGGCCCAGTACTTC.

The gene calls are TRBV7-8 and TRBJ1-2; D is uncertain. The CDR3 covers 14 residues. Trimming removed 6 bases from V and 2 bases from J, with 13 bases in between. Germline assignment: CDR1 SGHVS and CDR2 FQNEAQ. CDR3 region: CASRRDTTNYGYTF. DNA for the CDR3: TGTGCCAGCAGACGAGACACGACCAACTATGGCTACACCTTC.

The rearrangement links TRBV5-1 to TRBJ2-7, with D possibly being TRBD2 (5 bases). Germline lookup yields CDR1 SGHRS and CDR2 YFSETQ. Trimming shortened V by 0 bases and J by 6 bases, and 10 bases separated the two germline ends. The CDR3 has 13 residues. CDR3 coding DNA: TGCGCCAGCAGCTTGGTGGAGGATCTCGAGCAGTACTTC. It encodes CASSLVEDLEQYF.

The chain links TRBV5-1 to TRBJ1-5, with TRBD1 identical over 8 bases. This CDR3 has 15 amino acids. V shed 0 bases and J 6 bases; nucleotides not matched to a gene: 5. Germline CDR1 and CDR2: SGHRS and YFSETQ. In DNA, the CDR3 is TGCGCCAGCAGCTTGGAGGGGACAGGCGGTCAGCCCCAGCATTTT. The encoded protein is CASSLEGTGGQPQHF.

The CDR3 region is CASSIRLAGDYQETQYF. CDR3 DNA: TGTGCCAGTAGTATAAGACTAGCGGGGGATTACCAAGAGACCCAGTACTTC. The chain uses TRBV19 and TRBJ2-5; 12 bases map to TRBD2. The germline V gene has CDR1 LNHDA and CDR2 SQIVND (reference sequence). Unmatched junction bases numbered 4, after V lost 2 bases and J lost 0 bases. The CDR3 has 17 amino acids.

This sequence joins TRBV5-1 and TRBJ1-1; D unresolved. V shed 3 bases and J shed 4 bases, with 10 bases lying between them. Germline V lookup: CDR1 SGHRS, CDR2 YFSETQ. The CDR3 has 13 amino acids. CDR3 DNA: TGCGCCAGCAGCTACGAGTCGGGCACTGAAGCTTTCTTT. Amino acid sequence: CASSYESGTEAFF.

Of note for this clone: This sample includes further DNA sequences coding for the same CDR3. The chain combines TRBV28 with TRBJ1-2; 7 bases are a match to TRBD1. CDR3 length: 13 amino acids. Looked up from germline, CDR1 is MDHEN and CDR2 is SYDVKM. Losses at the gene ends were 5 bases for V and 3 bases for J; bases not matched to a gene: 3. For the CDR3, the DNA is TGTGCCAGCAGTCCAGGACAGGACTATGGCTACACCTTC. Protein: CASSPGQDYGYTF.

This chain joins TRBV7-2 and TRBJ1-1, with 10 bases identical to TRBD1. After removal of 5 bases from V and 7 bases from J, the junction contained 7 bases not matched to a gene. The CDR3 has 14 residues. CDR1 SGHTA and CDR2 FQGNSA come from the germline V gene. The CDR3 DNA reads TGTGCCAGCAGCCGTGACAGGGGGCAGGGTGAAGCTTTCTTT. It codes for CASSRDRGQGEAFF.

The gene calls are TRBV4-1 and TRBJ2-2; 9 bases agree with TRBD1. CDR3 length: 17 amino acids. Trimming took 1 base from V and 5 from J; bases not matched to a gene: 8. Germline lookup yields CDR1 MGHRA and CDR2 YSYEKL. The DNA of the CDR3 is TGCGCCAGCAGCCAAGGGAGGACAGGGGATTTTACCGGGGAGCTGTTTTTT. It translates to CASSQGRTGDFTGELFF.

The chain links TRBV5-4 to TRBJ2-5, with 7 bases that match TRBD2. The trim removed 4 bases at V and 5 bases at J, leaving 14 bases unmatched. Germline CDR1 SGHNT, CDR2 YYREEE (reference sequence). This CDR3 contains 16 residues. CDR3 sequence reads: CASSPSLAEMGETQYF. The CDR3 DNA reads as TGTGCCAGCAGCCCCTCTCTAGCGGAGATGGGGGAGACCCAGTACTTC.

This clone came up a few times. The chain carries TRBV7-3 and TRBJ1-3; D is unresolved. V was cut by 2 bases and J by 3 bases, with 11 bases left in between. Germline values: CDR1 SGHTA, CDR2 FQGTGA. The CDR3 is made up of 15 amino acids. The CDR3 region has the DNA TGTGCCAGCAGCTTATCTCCCGGTCGTGGAAACACCATATATTTT. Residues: CASSLSPGRGNTIYF.